This TCR beta chain was captured in a study of blood T cell repertoires in COVID-19. The overall study: The samples span acute and convalescent COVID-19 from the United States, Italy and Spain. PBMCs, B-cell-depleted T cells, or T cells provided the cDNA or gDNA that made up the material.

This clone turned up a few times. In the original processing: Nucleated cell number was recorded as an estimate derived from reference gene primer amplification. TCRdb's copy holds only in-frame clones and misses some; the assay was immunoSEQ multiplex PCR. The D gene and trimming were derived from the DNA, and the V and J assignments and clone size from that table. In the table there are 55,000 to 80,000 clones, approximately 87% of which are singletons. V trimming: 4 bases; J trimming: 5 bases; junction bases outside the gene matches: 9. The CDR3 runs 15 residues. Germline lookup yields CDR1 SGHRS and CDR2 YFSETQ.

V is TRBV5-1 and J is TRBJ1-1, with 9 positions matching TRBD1. Material: peripheral blood. This sequence originates from a woman of 80 years or more with acute or convalescent COVID-19. The CDR3 is CASSLNRGQGTEAFF. Here the CDR3 DNA reads TGCGCCAGCAGCCTAAACAGGGGGCAGGGGACTGAAGCTTTCTTT.